This record covers a single T cell receptor beta chain. Its antigen is as yet unknown. Unique molecular identifiers were built into the TCRbeta library. Using its own MiXCR run on the PCR reads, TCRdb lists one record per CDR3 protein. The repertoire holds fewer than 1 million distinct CDR3 sequences, with 15% to 20% as singletons. The data belong to a study of T-cell reconstitution after alpha-beta-depleted transplantation in children. Trimming took 4 bases from V and 4 from J; bases not matched to a gene: 10. Per the germline V gene, CDR1 is KGHDR and CDR2 is SFDVKD. The CDR3 length is 16 residues. Study results and limitations: When one year had passed after transplant, most T-cell counts and diversity came from newly produced T cells.

The source of this sequence is a male patient under 18 who had a stem cell transplant for acute lymphoblastic leukemia, so the T cells may come from the graft donor. The rearrangement links TRBV24-1 to TRBJ2-7; 9 bases agree with TRBD1. The sample here was PBMCs, mostly from graft donor cells, taken 360 days after TCRalphabeta/CD19-depleted stem cell transplant. DNA for the CDR3: TGTGCCACCAGTGAGCGAGGGACAGGGAGTACGTACGAGCAGTACTTC. It translates to CATSERGTGSTYEQYF.